This T cell receptor (beta chain) was captured in a study of blood T cell repertoires in COVID-19. Sequencing used immunoSEQ multiplex PCR; TCRdb keeps in-frame clones, though not all of them. The data show roughly 110,000 clones, 86% seen once. This clone is a singleton in its sample. The CDR3 extends over 13 amino acids. Germline V CDR1 and CDR2: MNHEY, SVGEGT. V lost 5 bases to trimming and J lost 8 bases; unmatched junction nucleotides: 8. Sequenced: peripheral blood. The chain couples TRBV6-2 or TRBV6-3 to TRBJ1-2; TRBD1 matches at 7 bases. The clonotype was recovered from a man in his forties with acute or convalescent COVID-19. CDR3 bases: TGTGCCAGCAGTCCGGGACAGAGGAGGGGCTACACCTTC. This encodes CASSPGQRRGYTF.